The text below deals with one TCR beta chain. Its specificity is unknown. The sample is drawn from a study of cytomegalovirus exposure and HLA in healthy donors. V lost 1 base to trimming and J lost 2 bases; unmatched junction nucleotides: 4. The CDR3 contains 15 residues. The germline V gene has CDR1 LNHNV and CDR2 YYDKDF (reference sequence). These donors counted as nominally healthy when sampled, but unrecorded immune exposures were likely. Overall study findings and caveats: Differences between HLA loci emerged in a later analysis of TCR association rates, with DRB1 most and HLA-C fewest. On later analysis, the bulk of CMV-associated TCR beta chains appeared to be HLA-restricted.

The PCR was carried out with 60 Vbeta primers and 13 Jbeta primers. Per the authors' pipeline: Among the unique TCR beta chains that a later analysis counted, about 85 million in all, 10 million to 14 million were shared. Profiling relied on immunoSEQ multiplex PCR, and the TCRdb table lists in-frame clones only, not all of them. Clone size and the V and J calls come from that table; the DNA yielded D and trimming. The repertoire table contains tens of thousands of clones. The rearrangement joins TRBV15 to TRBJ2-7; 8 positions agree with TRBD2. Sequencing was performed on PBMCs. The receptor's source is a female donor in good health and CMV-seropositive. DNA for the CDR3: TGTGCCACCAGCAGAGTTGGTAGCGGGACCTACGAGCAGTACTTC. The encoded protein is CATSRVGSGTYEQYF.